A single T cell receptor beta chain is shown here with its context. It lacks a known antigen. These data are taken from a study of alternative splicing in chronic myeloid leukemia remission (dated by TCRdb to 2018 to 2020). Turning to the overall study: RNA sequencing was used to profile peripheral blood taken from chronic-phase CML patients both at diagnosis and at remission, and those profiles were then compared against healthy donors. The RESIST (imatinib), ENESTxtnd (nilotinib) and PINNACLE (nilotinib plus pegylated interferon) trials supplied roughly 10 diagnostic specimens along with matched remission specimens. Trial diagnostic specimens were total leukocytes from peripheral blood collected in EDTA. The French Persistem study supplied nine CML samples, of which seven were diagnostic and two were matched remission samples. Female/male counts were 11/5 for diagnosis samples, 8/3 for remission samples and 2/4 for controls. The median age was about 49 years at diagnosis, around 56 at remission and less than 40 for the healthy controls. Trizol was used to extract total RNA from peripheral blood mononuclear cells of the diagnosis, remission and control samples. What the research found in general, with its limitations: At remission, blood cell composition was found to be reconfigured to resemble that of lymphoid cell-enriched normal controls. Blood cell composition varied strongly between timepoints, moving from enrichment of myeloid progenitors at diagnosis to enrichment of mature lymphoid cells at remission.

Library generation was performed with bulk RNA-seq. The TruSeq Stranded RNA sample prep kit was used to generate libraries of poly-A-enriched mRNA from an input of roughly 0.9 ug total RNA. Paired-end sequencing was performed on a HiSeq 2500, with each sample sequenced in triplicate. RNA-seq read length was 125 nucleotides per mate. As for the authors' bioinformatics: Reads were trimmed and aligned to hg38 using STAR v2.7, and quality control was done with FASTQC, RSeQC and multiqc. Salmon 0.14.1 was used to quantify gene expression levels as transcripts per million (TPM). Principal component analysis suggested that transcriptomic profiles were not driven by trial, library batch, sequencing batch, treatment regimen or sex. TCRdb reprocessed the public reads and reports one entry per CDR3 protein sequence, without DNA. The authors' filters were not applied to this entry. This sample holds several hundred distinct CDR3 sequences; approximately 97% were observed only once. Roughly 4% of the sample is taken by the ten largest.

What this sample's time point label stands for: chronic-phase CML before TKI therapy (screening/day 1). Around 17 CML patients were included in the patient cohort, and matched post-remission samples were retrieved for a subset of these patients. The germline V gene sets CDR1 to SGHTA and CDR2 to FQGNSA. From cysteine to phenylalanine, the CDR3 is 13 amino acids long. Only the protein is on record. This specimen consisted of PBMCs or total blood leukocytes (not recorded which), obtained at diagnosis. The source is an adult with chronic myeloid leukemia. The chain links TRBV7-2 with TRBJ2-7; TCRdb lists TRBD1, though no DNA is available to test this call. The CDR3 reads CASSPQGAYEQYF.